The text below deals with one TCR beta chain. The data derive from a study of blood T cell repertoires in COVID-19. Study summary: There were acute and convalescent COVID-19 samples, and they came from the United States, Italy and Spain. The cDNA or gDNA used as material had been derived from T cells, B-cell-depleted T cells, or PBMCs.

In the original analysis: It was from reference gene primer amplification that nucleated cell counts were estimated. Profiling relied on immunoSEQ multiplex PCR, and the TCRdb table lists in-frame clones only, not all of them. Clone size and the V and J calls come from that table; the DNA yielded D and trimming. The table has roughly 150,000 clones, about 87% seen once. Germline V gene data show CDR1 as WSHSY and CDR2 as SAAADI. The CDR3 extends over 13 amino acids. Trimming stripped 6 bases from V and 5 bases from J, with 12 bases between. The rearrangement joins TRBV10-2 to TRBJ2-3; D may be TRBD2 (6 bases). This receptor was identified in a woman of 80 years or more with acute or convalescent COVID-19. What was sequenced was peripheral blood. The CDR3, as DNA: TGCGCCAGCAGGGGACCAGCGGGAGATACGCAGTATTTT. Amino acids: CASRGPAGDTQYF.